This T cell receptor (beta chain) is from a study of cytomegalovirus exposure and HLA in healthy donors. Both 60 Vbeta primers and 13 Jbeta primers went into the PCR. Under the authors' procedure: The count from a later analysis was some 80 million unique TCR beta chains, about 10 million of them shared. Data came from immunoSEQ multiplex PCR; TCRdb stores just in-frame clones and leaves some out. D and trimming were read from the DNA, whereas the V and J calls and clone size are those reported in that table. In the table there are about 100,000 clones, over 65% of which are singletons. CDR1 is MNHEY, CDR2 SVGAGI, per germline. This CDR3 has 15 amino acids. Trimming left V 7 bases short and J 2 bases short, with 16 bases between.

The rearrangement joins TRBV6-5 to TRBJ2-3; no clear D gene. The clonotype comes from an older woman in good health and CMV-seronegative. The sequencing sample was made of PBMCs. In nucleotides, the CDR3 is TGTGCCAGCACTAACGGCGGAACTTCCACAGATACGCAGTATTTT. This codes for CASTNGGTSTDTQYF.